The entry below describes one T cell receptor beta chain. The antigen is unknown. These data belong to a study of T-cell reconstitution after alpha-beta-depleted transplantation in children. Study results and caveats: There were some patients whose high TCRbeta diversity at day 60 came from surviving recipient T cells and thymic progenitors. Where alpha-beta T cells came from about two months after transplant was reportedly several hundred expanded graft clones.

Unique molecular identifiers were used in preparing the TCRbeta library. TCRdb reprocessed the PCR reads via MiXCR and lists one record per CDR3 protein. The sample lists around 670,000 distinct CDR3 sequences, less than 15% occurring once. The germline V and J ends were trimmed by 6 bases and 14 bases, with 17 bases remaining between them. Germline CDR1 and CDR2: MNHNS and SASEGT. This CDR3 region has 13 residues. V is TRBV6-1 and J is TRBJ1-6; no definite D call. This TCR derives from a girl aged 2-10 years with congenital amegakaryocytic thrombocytopenia, due to receive a stem cell transplant. Sequencing used PBMCs, obtained before TCRalphabeta/CD19-depleted stem cell transplant. CDR3 coding DNA: TGTGCCAGCAGCCCACTGGCAGACCAAGCCCTCCACTTT. Residues: CASSPLADQALHF.